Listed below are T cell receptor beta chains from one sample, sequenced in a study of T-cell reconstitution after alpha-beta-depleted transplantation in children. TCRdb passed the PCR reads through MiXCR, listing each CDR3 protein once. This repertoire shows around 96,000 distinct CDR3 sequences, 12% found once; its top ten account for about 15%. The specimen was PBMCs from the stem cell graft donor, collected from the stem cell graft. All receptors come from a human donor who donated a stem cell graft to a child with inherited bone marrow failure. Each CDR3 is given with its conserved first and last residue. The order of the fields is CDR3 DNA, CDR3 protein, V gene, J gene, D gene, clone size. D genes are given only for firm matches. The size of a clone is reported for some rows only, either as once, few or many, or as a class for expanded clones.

TGCGCCAGCAGCTTGGAAGGGACCAACACCGGGGAGCTGTTTTTT	CASSLEGTNTGELFF	TRBV5-1	TRBJ2-2	.	many
TGTGCCAGCAGCTTAGATCCCCACAGAGAGTATGGCTACACCTTC	CASSLDPHREYGYTF	TRBV11-2	TRBJ1-2	.	many
TGCAGTGCTAGAGATCGGGGCGGGTCATCCTACAATGAGCAGTTCTTC	CSARDRGGSSYNEQFF	TRBV20-1	TRBJ2-1	.	many
TGTGCCAGCAGCGGGTCCGGGACAGCTTACACTGAAGCTTTCTTT	CASSGSGTAYTEAFF	TRBV7-9	TRBJ1-1	TRBD1	many
TGCGCCAGCAGCTTGGATCGGACTATTGCCATTCAGTACTTC	CASSLDRTIAIQYF	TRBV5-1	TRBJ2-4	.	.
TGTGCCAGCAGCCTCGAGACCGGGACCTACGAGCAGTACTTC	CASSLETGTYEQYF	TRBV5-6	TRBJ2-7	.	.
TGCAGCGTTGCCGGCCAGGGAGGGGGCATTCAGTACTTC	CSVAGQGGGIQYF	TRBV29-1	TRBJ2-4	.	many
TGTGCCAGCAGCTTGTTGGGGGCGCGGAGCGGGGAGCTGTTTTTT	CASSLLGARSGELFF	TRBV5-5	TRBJ2-2	.	many
TGCAGTGCTAGAGATCATGGGGTAGGATGGTATGGCTACACCTTC	CSARDHGVGWYGYTF	TRBV20-1	TRBJ1-2	.	many
TGCGCCAGCAGCCCCCGTTCCGGACAGGGGGCTCTTAGGGCCAACGTCCTGACTTTC	CASSPRSGQGALRANVLTF	TRBV5-1	TRBJ2-6	TRBD1	.
TGTGCCAGCAGTTGGACGGGAACTGATCCTTTCTTT	CASSWTGTDPFF	TRBV6-6	TRBJ1-1	.	many
TGCAGCGTTGCATGGCAGGGGTCCTACGAGCAGTACTTC	CSVAWQGSYEQYF	TRBV29-1	TRBJ2-7	.	many
TGTGCCAGCAGCCATTCACGAGACACATACTCTGGAAACACCATATATTTT	CASSHSRDTYSGNTIYF	TRBV7-9	TRBJ1-3	.	many
TGCGCCAGCAGACAACGGACAGGGACCCTAAACGAGCAGTACTTC	CASRQRTGTLNEQYF	TRBV5-1	TRBJ2-7	TRBD1	many
TGCGCCAGCAGCTGGGGTGGTGGGGCCAACGTCCTGACTTTC	CASSWGGGANVLTF	TRBV5-1	TRBJ2-6	.	many
TGTGCCAGCAGTGGTTCGGCGGGGGGTTACAATGAGCAGTTCTTC	CASSGSAGGYNEQFF	TRBV2	TRBJ2-1	TRBD2	few
TGCGCCAGCAGCAAAACAGGGGTGCACACTGAAGCTTTCTTT	CASSKTGVHTEAFF	TRBV5-1	TRBJ1-1	TRBD1	many
TGTGCCAGCAGTTTGGGCGGGAGGGAGTCCTACGAGCAGTACTTC	CASSLGGRESYEQYF	TRBV28	TRBJ2-7	TRBD2	many
TGTGCCAGCAGTTCCAGCGGCAGATACAATCAGCCCCAGCATTTT	CASSSSGRYNQPQHF	TRBV6-2/TRBV6-3	TRBJ1-5	.	many
TGTGCCAGCAGTTTCACTAGCGGGAGTCTATACAATGAGCAGTTCTTC	CASSFTSGSLYNEQFF	TRBV28	TRBJ2-1	TRBD2	many
TGTGCCAGCTCACCGGGGGATGCAGGCTCCTACGAGCAGTACTTC	CASSPGDAGSYEQYF	TRBV18	TRBJ2-7	.	many
TGCGCCAGCAGCTCGGGACAGGGATCCTACAATGAGCAGTTCTTC	CASSSGQGSYNEQFF	TRBV5-1	TRBJ2-1	TRBD1	many
TGTGCCAGCAGCCCAGCAGCGGGAGGGGTCACAGATACGCAGTATTTT	CASSPAAGGVTDTQYF	TRBV7-3	TRBJ2-3	TRBD2	.
TGTGCCACCAGCCCTTCCGGAGGCCTAAGAAATGAGCAGTTCTTC	CATSPSGGLRNEQFF	TRBV24-1	TRBJ2-1	.	many
TGTGCCAGCAGCCCACACCGCACAGAGACCCAGTACTTC	CASSPHRTETQYF	TRBV7-2	TRBJ2-5	.	.
TGCAGTGCTAGAGATCCAAGGGGAGCCAAAAACATTCAGTACTTC	CSARDPRGAKNIQYF	TRBV20-1	TRBJ2-4	.	.
TGTGCCAGCAGCGAACCTTTCAACAGGGCCCTCCAAGAGACCCAGTACTTC	CASSEPFNRALQETQYF	TRBV6-2/TRBV6-3	TRBJ2-5	.	many
TGTGCCAGCAGTCCGAGTTTAGGGGGGGCCCGGCACTACGAGCAGTACTTC	CASSPSLGGARHYEQYF	TRBV12-3/TRBV12-4	TRBJ2-7	.	many
TGTGCCAGCAGTGGGGGACTGGGGTTCTTTGGTGAGACCCAGTACTTC	CASSGGLGFFGETQYF	TRBV25-1	TRBJ2-5	.	few
TGTGCCAGCAGTTACTCCGGGACTAGCGGGACGGCCTTCGCCCACAATGAGCAGTTCTTC	CASSYSGTSGTAFAHNEQFF	TRBV6-2/TRBV6-3	TRBJ2-1	TRBD2	many
TGTGCCAGCAGTTACACGGTCGGGACTAGCACAGATACGCAGTATTTT	CASSYTVGTSTDTQYF	TRBV6-2/TRBV6-3	TRBJ2-3	.	many
TGCGCCAGCAGCCAAGTACGGGACAGGATGAACACTGAAGCTTTCTTT	CASSQVRDRMNTEAFF	TRBV4-1	TRBJ1-1	TRBD1	.
TGTGCCAGCAGCCAGGGGCCGTTTCAGTACTTC	CASSQGPFQYF	TRBV4-2	TRBJ2-4	.	many
TGTGCCAGCAGCTTGACCGACTACTATGGCTACACCTTC	CASSLTDYYGYTF	TRBV7-2	TRBJ1-2	.	many
TGTGCCAGCAGCCAGGCAGGGGACACTGAAGCTTTCTTT	CASSQAGDTEAFF	TRBV3-1	TRBJ1-1	.	many
TGTGCCACCAGCAAGGTAGCGGGGGCCTCCACAGATACGCAGTATTTT	CATSKVAGASTDTQYF	TRBV15	TRBJ2-3	TRBD2	many
TGTGCCAGCAGCCGGAGGGCTCGGGATACGCAGTATTTT	CASSRRARDTQYF	TRBV7-9	TRBJ2-3	.	many
TGCAGTGCTAGGTCGATGGGGGGAGATAATGAGCAGTTCTTC	CSARSMGGDNEQFF	TRBV20-1	TRBJ2-1	.	many
TGTGCCAGCAGCTTAGAAGGGCTAGCGGGGCTGAATGAGCAGTTCTTC	CASSLEGLAGLNEQFF	TRBV11-2	TRBJ2-1	TRBD2	few
TGTGCCAGCAGCCACAACTATCGGGGGGAGGATACCGGGGAGCTGTTTTTT	CASSHNYRGEDTGELFF	TRBV11-3	TRBJ2-2	TRBD2	many
TGTGCCATCAGCAGGGGTGACGGTTCACCCCTCCACTTT	CAISRGDGSPLHF	TRBV10-3	TRBJ1-6	.	.
TGTGCCAGCAATGGAGGGGGGCCCTACGAGCAGTACTTC	CASNGGGPYEQYF	TRBV28	TRBJ2-7	.	many
TGTGCCAGCAGTTTCAGCGGGGAGGTCGAGCAGTACTTC	CASSFSGEVEQYF	TRBV7-2	TRBJ2-7	TRBD2	many
TGTGCCAGCAGCTTACTAATGTCGAACACTGAAGCTTTCTTT	CASSLLMSNTEAFF	TRBV7-3	TRBJ1-1	.	.
TGTGCCAGCAGCTCCGAGGGGTTTGTAGGTTACAATGAGCAGTTCTTC	CASSSEGFVGYNEQFF	TRBV9	TRBJ2-1	.	few
TGTGCCAGCAGGACTAGCGGGAGTTCCCACGAGCAGTACTTC	CASRTSGSSHEQYF	TRBV5-4	TRBJ2-7	TRBD2	.
TGTGCCAGCAGCTCACAGGGAGGCGAGCAGTACTTC	CASSSQGGEQYF	TRBV6-2/TRBV6-3	TRBJ2-7	.	many
TGTGCCAGCAGTTACTCGAACGGCTATGGCTACACCTTC	CASSYSNGYGYTF	TRBV6-5	TRBJ1-2	.	.
TGTGCCAGCAGCCAGACAGACGCTATGAACACTGAAGCTTTCTTT	CASSQTDAMNTEAFF	TRBV28	TRBJ1-1	.	many
TGTGCCAGCAGTCTTACAGGAAAGCCGAACACTGAAGCTTTCTTT	CASSLTGKPNTEAFF	TRBV28	TRBJ1-1	.	.
TGTGCCAGCAACCTAGCGGGAGGCCCGTCCCACGAGCAGTACTTC	CASNLAGGPSHEQYF	TRBV6-1	TRBJ2-7	TRBD2	many
TGCGCCAGCAGCTTGTATGGGACAGTAATAAACACCGGGGAGCTGTTTTTT	CASSLYGTVINTGELFF	TRBV5-1	TRBJ2-2	TRBD1	many